Listed below are T cell receptor beta chains from one sample, sequenced in a study of T cell repertoires in cytomegalovirus infection. MiXCR, applied by TCRdb to the reads, yields one record per CDR3 protein. The sample shows about 200,000 distinct CDR3 sequences, roughly 9% of them seen only once. Sequencing was carried out using PBMCs. Every receptor here comes from a human donor in good health (CMV status not recorded). Some clones in this sample may be carry-over from other donors' samples. The CDR3 runs from the conserved cysteine through the conserved F or W. A D gene is named only where the DNA matches it firmly. A clone size is listed for some rows: how often the clone was seen (once, few, many), or a class if it is expanded.

clone_size: many; d_call: .; j_call: TRBJ2-1; v_call: TRBV5-1; cdr3_aa: CASSFGLLGEQFF; cdr3_nt: TGCGCCAGCAGCTTTGGACTCCTAGGTGAGCAGTTCTTC
clone_size: .; d_call: TRBD1; j_call: TRBJ2-6; v_call: TRBV6-5; cdr3_aa: CASSYQPTGVGLSGANVLTF; cdr3_nt: TGTGCCAGCAGTTACCAGCCGACAGGGGTCGGGCTTAGTGGGGCCAACGTCCTGACTTTC
clone_size: few; d_call: .; j_call: TRBJ2-1; v_call: TRBV3-1; cdr3_aa: CASSQARGRDNEQFF; cdr3_nt: TGTGCCAGCAGCCAAGCCCGAGGTCGGGACAATGAGCAGTTCTTC
clone_size: many; d_call: .; j_call: TRBJ1-2; v_call: TRBV7-8; cdr3_aa: CASSLVSQGTTNYGYTF; cdr3_nt: TGTGCCAGCAGCTTAGTGTCGCAGGGGACTACTAACTATGGCTACACCTTC
clone_size: few; d_call: .; j_call: TRBJ2-1; v_call: TRBV7-9; cdr3_aa: CASSRDEQFF; cdr3_nt: TGTGCCAGCAGCCGAGATGAGCAGTTCTTC
clone_size: few; d_call: .; j_call: TRBJ2-7; v_call: TRBV6-1; cdr3_aa: CASSEMGQIYEQYF; cdr3_nt: TGTGCCAGCAGTGAAATGGGACAAATTTACGAGCAGTACTTC
clone_size: .; d_call: .; j_call: TRBJ1-5; v_call: TRBV28; cdr3_aa: CASIAGALSNQPQHF; cdr3_nt: TGTGCCAGCATCGCAGGGGCCCTTAGCAATCAGCCCCAGCATTTT
clone_size: many; d_call: .; j_call: TRBJ2-2; v_call: TRBV28; cdr3_aa: CASSLGLNTGELFF; cdr3_nt: TGTGCCAGCAGTTTAGGACTTAACACCGGGGAGCTGTTTTTT
clone_size: many; d_call: .; j_call: TRBJ2-7; v_call: TRBV5-6; cdr3_aa: CASSLDPGEQYF; cdr3_nt: TGTGCCAGCAGCTTGGATCCGGGGGAGCAGTACTTC
clone_size: many; d_call: .; j_call: TRBJ2-2; v_call: TRBV7-2; cdr3_aa: CASSLQTATGELFF; cdr3_nt: TGTGCCAGCAGCTTACAGACAGCAACCGGGGAGCTGTTTTTT